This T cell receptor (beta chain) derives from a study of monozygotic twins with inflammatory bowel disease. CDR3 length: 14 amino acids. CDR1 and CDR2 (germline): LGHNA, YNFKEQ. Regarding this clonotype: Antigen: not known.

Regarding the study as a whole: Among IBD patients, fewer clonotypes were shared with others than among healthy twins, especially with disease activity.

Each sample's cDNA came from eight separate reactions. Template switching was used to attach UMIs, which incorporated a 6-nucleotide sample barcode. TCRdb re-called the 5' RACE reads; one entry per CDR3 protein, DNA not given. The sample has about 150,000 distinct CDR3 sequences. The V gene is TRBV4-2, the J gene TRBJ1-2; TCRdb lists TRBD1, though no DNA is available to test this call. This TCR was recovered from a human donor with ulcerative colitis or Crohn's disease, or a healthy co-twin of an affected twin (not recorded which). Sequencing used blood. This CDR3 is CASSQDQGWNGYTF.